This TCR beta chain was found in a study of cytomegalovirus exposure and HLA in healthy donors. About the study: The 500 to 750 first-cohort repertoires and the 130 or so validation repertoires shared the same platform, a later analysis reported. Study conclusions and caveats: Reports described diagnosis of cytomegalovirus status by the classifier as highly specific and sensitive. For most TCR sequences rarity was the rule, although some public TCRs occurred in many donors.

The table came from immunoSEQ multiplex PCR; TCRdb's copy has only in-frame clones and leaves some out. The repertoire has 150,000 to 200,000 clones, 84% of them found once; the top ten carry more than 8.5%. V shed 7 bases, J shed 3 bases, and the junction held 5 bases outside the gene matches. The CDR3 extends over 13 amino acids. Germline V gene sequence: CDR1 SQVTM, CDR2 ANQGSEA. In regard to this clone: Its antigen is undetermined.

The sequencing input was PBMCs. This receptor was obtained from a man younger than 45 in good health and CMV-seropositive. The chain carries TRBV29-1 and TRBJ2-2, with 7 bases matching TRBD2. The DNA of the CDR3 is TGCAGCGCCCCGACTAGCTACACCGGGGAGCTGTTTTTT. The encoded protein is CSAPTSYTGELFF.